This TCR beta chain was identified during a study of blood T cell repertoires in COVID-19. As for the study in general: COVID-19 samples collected from the United States, Italy and Spain covered acute and convalescent phases. T cells, B-cell-depleted T cells, or PBMCs supplied cDNA or gDNA.

Germline CDR1 is SGHTS and CDR2 is YDEGEE. The germline V and J ends were trimmed by 4 bases and 0 bases, with 19 bases remaining between them. This CDR3 contains 17 residues. Note on this clone: This CDR3 is also generated by other DNA sequences in the sample.

Clones were sequenced by immunoSEQ multiplex PCR, and TCRdb holds only the in-frame ones, with some missing. The table records tens of thousands of clones, under 90% of them present only once. The V gene is TRBV5-8, the J gene TRBJ2-5, with TRBD1 as a possible D gene (5 bases). Sequencing input: peripheral blood. This clonotype was sampled from a woman aged 70-85 years with acute or convalescent COVID-19. The CDR3 reads CASSPLDLTDDQETQYF. CDR3 bases: TGTGCCAGCAGCCCTCTCGACCTGACAGACGACCAAGAGACCCAGTACTTC.